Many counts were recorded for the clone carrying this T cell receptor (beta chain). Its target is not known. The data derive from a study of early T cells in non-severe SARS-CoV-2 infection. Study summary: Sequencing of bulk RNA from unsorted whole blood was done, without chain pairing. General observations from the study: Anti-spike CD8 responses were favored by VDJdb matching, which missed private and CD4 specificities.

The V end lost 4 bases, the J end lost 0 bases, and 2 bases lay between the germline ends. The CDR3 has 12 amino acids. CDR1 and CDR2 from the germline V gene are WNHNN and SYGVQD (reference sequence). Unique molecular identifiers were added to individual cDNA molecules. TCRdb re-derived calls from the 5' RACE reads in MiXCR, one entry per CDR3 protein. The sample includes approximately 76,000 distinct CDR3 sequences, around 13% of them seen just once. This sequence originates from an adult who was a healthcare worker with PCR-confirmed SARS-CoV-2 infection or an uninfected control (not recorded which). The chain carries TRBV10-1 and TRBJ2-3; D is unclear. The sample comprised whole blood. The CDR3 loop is CASSGSTDTQYF. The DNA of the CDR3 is TGCGCCAGCAGTGGAAGCACAGATACGCAGTATTTT.